The rows below give T cell receptor beta chains drawn from one sample of a study of blood T cell repertoires in COVID-19. TCRdb's table, derived via immunoSEQ multiplex PCR, lists solely in-frame clones and lacks some. The data contain tens of thousands of clones, 72% of them singletons. The sequencing input was peripheral blood. The receptors originated from an older woman with COVID-19, enrolled during active disease. CDR3s include the opening cysteine and the closing phenylalanine or tryptophan. Each record gives: V gene, J gene, D gene, clone size, CDR3 protein, CDR3 DNA. A D gene is named only where the DNA matches it firmly. A row's size may be missing; if present it is once, few, many or a size class.

TRBV7-9	TRBJ2-5	TRBD2	few	CASSVGETSGRETQYF	TGTGCCAGCAGCGTGGGGGAGACTAGCGGGAGAGAGACCCAGTACTTC
TRBV6-4	TRBJ2-2	.	.	CASSRNYNTGELFF	TGTGCCAGCAGTAGGAACTACAACACCGGGGAGCTGTTTTTT
TRBV14	TRBJ2-5	TRBD1	.	CASSQSRTGGKTQYF	TGTGCCAGCAGCCAATCCCGGACAGGGGGAAAGACCCAGTACTTC
TRBV6-5	TRBJ1-1	.	.	CASSLRRNTEAFF	TGTGCCAGCAGTTTAAGGAGAAACACTGAAGCTTTCTTT
TRBV29-1	TRBJ2-3	TRBD2	once	CSVGLAGSTDTQYF	TGCAGCGTGGGACTAGCGGGGAGCACAGATACGCAGTATTTT
TRBV6-5	TRBJ2-1	.	.	CAGGAGPHNEQFF	TGTGCCGGGGGGGCTGGACCCCACAATGAGCAGTTCTTC
TRBV20-1	TRBJ2-3	.	.	CSASRGDTQYF	TGCAGTGCTAGTCGGGGAGATACGCAGTATTTT
TRBV3-1/TRBV3-2	TRBJ1-1	.	.	CASSHNLGANTEAFF	TGTGCCAGCAGCCATAATCTGGGGGCGAACACTGAAGCTTTCTTT
TRBV24-1	TRBJ2-1	TRBD2	.	CATSQPGGRNEQFF	TGTGCCACCAGTCAGCCGGGAGGGCGTAATGAGCAGTTCTTC
TRBV4-1	TRBJ2-2	.	.	CASSQDGGTDTGELFF	TGCGCCAGCAGCCAAGATGGGGGGACCGACACCGGGGAGCTGTTTTTT
TRBV5-1	TRBJ1-3	.	.	CASSSQGSGNTIYF	TGCGCCAGCAGCTCACAGGGCTCCGGAAACACCATATATTTT
TRBV6-4	TRBJ1-2	.	.	CASSRGENYGYTF	TGTGCCAGCAGTCGCGGGGAAAACTATGGCTACACCTTC
TRBV19	TRBJ2-1	TRBD1	.	CASRMGQGLNEQFF	TGTGCCAGTAGGATGGGACAGGGTTTGAATGAGCAGTTCTTC
TRBV19	TRBJ1-1	TRBD1	.	CASTRGRTGGTEAFF	TGTGCCAGCACGAGGGGACGGACAGGGGGCACTGAAGCTTTCTTT
TRBV2	TRBJ2-5	TRBD1	.	CASSADRWEETQYF	TGTGCCAGCAGTGCGGACAGGTGGGAGGAGACCCAGTACTTC
TRBV29-1	TRBJ2-1	.	.	CSVVGGGSSYNEQFF	TGCAGCGTTGTAGGTGGAGGGAGCTCCTACAATGAGCAGTTCTTC
TRBV11-2	TRBJ2-7	.	.	CASSLNRKAYEQYF	TGTGCCAGCAGCTTAAACAGAAAAGCCTACGAGCAGTACTTC
TRBV7-6	TRBJ1-1	.	.	CASSLRTVNTEAFF	TGTGCCAGCAGCTTAAGGACAGTGAACACTGAAGCTTTCTTT
TRBV12-5	TRBJ1-1	TRBD1	.	CASGIGTANTEAFF	TGTGCTAGTGGTATCGGGACAGCGAACACTGAAGCTTTCTTT
TRBV11-1	TRBJ2-1	TRBD2	.	CASSLRAGPNEQFF	TGTGCCAGCAGCCTCCGAGCGGGACCCAATGAGCAGTTCTTC
TRBV5-1	TRBJ2-7	TRBD2	.	CASSREGADYYEQYF	TGCGCCAGCAGCCGGGAGGGTGCGGATTACTACGAGCAGTACTTC
TRBV4-3	TRBJ2-1	.	.	CASSGRGYNEQFF	TGCGCCAGCAGCGGTAGGGGTTACAATGAGCAGTTCTTC
TRBV13	TRBJ2-4	TRBD2	few	CASSPGLAGGPYQNIQYF	TGTGCCAGCAGCCCCGGACTAGCGGGAGGGCCGTACCAAAACATTCAGTACTTC
TRBV4-1	TRBJ1-2	.	.	CASSQGAGAAGYTF	TGCGCCAGCAGCCAAGGGGCAGGGGCGGCTGGCTACACCTTC
TRBV5-1	TRBJ1-6	.	.	CASSFRSSYNSPLHF	TGCGCCAGCAGCTTCAGAAGCTCCTATAATTCACCCCTCCACTTT
TRBV21-1	TRBJ1-6	.	.	CASTESQKARRESPSPLHF	TGTGCCAGCACCGAATCCCAAAAAGCACGCCGCGAGAGCCCTTCACCCCTCCACTTT
TRBV2	TRBJ2-1	TRBD2	.	CASIQTGGSYNEQFF	TGTGCCAGCATCCAAACGGGAGGGTCCTACAATGAGCAGTTCTTC
TRBV7-2	TRBJ2-7	.	.	CASSLVWQGGPYEQYF	TGTGCCAGCAGCTTAGTATGGCAGGGAGGCCCCTACGAGCAGTACTTC
TRBV2	TRBJ2-1	.	.	CASSPVDTRQGNEQFF	TGTGCCAGCAGTCCCGTTGACACCCGGCAGGGGAATGAGCAGTTCTTC
TRBV5-1	TRBJ2-1	TRBD2	many	CASSSTPLAGSSYNEQFF	TGCGCCAGCAGCTCGACCCCCCTAGCGGGCAGCTCCTACAATGAGCAGTTCTTC
TRBV10-3	TRBJ2-3	.	.	CAISDRADTDTQYF	TGTGCCATCAGTGACAGGGCCGACACAGATACGCAGTATTTT
TRBV4-3	TRBJ1-4	TRBD1	few	CASSQFRDRGREKLFF	TGCGCCAGCAGCCAATTCCGGGACAGGGGGAGGGAAAAACTGTTTTTT
TRBV5-5	TRBJ2-2	TRBD1	medium-sized	CASSLGQGNGELFF	TGTGCCAGCAGCCTGGGACAGGGGAACGGGGAGCTGTTTTTT
TRBV5-4	TRBJ1-2	.	.	CASSVSSGIYYGYTF	TGTGCCAGCAGCGTGTCGTCAGGGATTTACTATGGCTACACCTTC
TRBV11-2	TRBJ1-1	.	few	CASSLKRLGGRLNTEAFF	TGTGCCAGCAGCTTAAAGAGGCTCGGCGGCCGCTTGAACACTGAAGCTTTCTTT
TRBV7-2	TRBJ1-2	.	.	CASSVARELTLRGYTF	TGTGCCAGCAGCGTGGCTAGAGAACTCACCCTACGGGGCTACACCTTC
TRBV7-2	TRBJ2-1	TRBD2	.	CASSLRLAGGPSYNEQFF	TGTGCCAGCAGCTTAAGACTAGCGGGTGGACCATCCTACAATGAGCAGTTCTTC
TRBV7-2	TRBJ2-1	TRBD2	.	CASSLGSGGYNEQFF	TGTGCCAGCAGCTTAGGTAGCGGGGGGTACAATGAGCAGTTCTTC
TRBV12-5	TRBJ2-7	TRBD1	.	CASGPGTGAYEQYF	TGTGCTAGTGGCCCCGGGACAGGCGCCTACGAGCAGTACTTC
TRBV5-6	TRBJ1-2	TRBD1	.	CASSPTGGTNYGYTF	TGTGCCAGCAGCCCGACAGGGGGCACTAACTATGGCTACACCTTC
TRBV23-1	TRBJ1-5	TRBD1	.	CASSQWGGQAYSNQPQHF	TGCGCCAGCAGTCAGTGGGGGGGACAGGCTTATAGCAATCAGCCCCAGCATTTT
TRBV19	TRBJ1-2	.	few	CASSIGPPRGGYTF	TGTGCCAGTAGTATAGGTCCACCTCGGGGTGGCTACACCTTC
TRBV19	TRBJ1-4	TRBD1	.	CASSRQGLGEKLFF	TGTGCCAGTAGCCGACAGGGTTTGGGTGAAAAACTGTTTTTT
TRBV3-1/TRBV3-2	TRBJ2-7	.	.	CASSLAGSSYEQYF	TGTGCCAGCAGCCTGGCTGGGAGCTCCTACGAGCAGTACTTC
TRBV12-3/TRBV12-4	TRBJ2-1	.	.	CASSFRGSEQFF	TGTGCCAGCAGTTTCCGGGGAAGTGAGCAGTTCTTC
TRBV11-3	TRBJ2-3	TRBD2	.	CASSPRTSGLSTDTQYF	TGTGCCAGCAGCCCCCGGACTAGCGGACTAAGCACAGATACGCAGTATTTT
TRBV11-3	TRBJ1-4	TRBD1	.	CASSPGQKEDEKLFF	TGTGCCAGCAGCCCGGGACAGAAGGAGGATGAAAAACTGTTTTTT
TRBV7-9	TRBJ1-1	.	.	CASSLRGIGTEAFF	TGTGCCAGCAGCTTAAGGGGCATTGGGACTGAAGCTTTCTTT
TRBV4-1	TRBJ2-7	.	.	CASSQDSSSYEQYF	TGCGCCAGCAGCCAGGACAGTTCCTCCTACGAGCAGTACTTC
TRBV7-8	TRBJ2-3	TRBD1	.	CASSSRDRGVTDTQYF	TGTGCCAGCAGCTCCCGGGACAGGGGAGTCACAGATACGCAGTATTTT
TRBV28	TRBJ2-1	TRBD2	.	CASSLSGLAGGPWFF	TGTGCCAGCAGTTTATCCGGACTAGCGGGGGGGCCATGGTTCTTC